Listed below are T cell receptor beta chains from one sample, sequenced in a study of cytomegalovirus exposure and HLA in healthy donors. This table comes from immunoSEQ multiplex PCR, and its TCRdb copy is limited to in-frame clones, with some not included. Among 85,000 to 100,000 clones listed, about 75% were seen once. The sequenced sample consisted of PBMCs. Receptor source: a man aged 40-49 years in good health and CMV-seropositive. Both conserved end residues are part of each CDR3. Each record gives: CDR3 length, V gene, clone size, J gene, D gene, CDR3 DNA, CDR3 protein. The D gene is left open where the match is weak. Size values are once, few and many counts, or a class for expanded clones, and some rows have none.

12	TRBV7-9	.	TRBJ2-3	.	TGTGCCAGCAGCCGGCGGGCAGATACGCAGTATTTT	CASSRRADTQYF
18	TRBV11-2	few	TRBJ2-3	TRBD2	TGTGCCAGCAGCTTAGGTAGGGGCGGGGGGATACGAACAGATACGCAGTATTTT	CASSLGRGGGIRTDTQYF
14	TRBV5-1	.	TRBJ2-3	.	TGCGCCAGCAGCTCCCCCGGTGAGGCAGATACGCAGTATTTT	CASSSPGEADTQYF
16	TRBV4-1	.	TRBJ2-1	TRBD2	TGCGCCAGCAGCCAAGGAGGACTAGGGGTGACCGATGAGCAGTTCTTC	CASSQGGLGVTDEQFF
14	TRBV19	.	TRBJ1-1	TRBD1	TGTGCCAGTAGAGCGGACAGGGGGCGTACTGAAGCTTTCTTT	CASRADRGRTEAFF
15	TRBV7-8	.	TRBJ2-1	.	TGTGCCAGCAGCAGAGGCTCTAGCGCCTACAATGAGCAGTTCTTC	CASSRGSSAYNEQFF
17	TRBV5-4	.	TRBJ2-3	TRBD2	TGTGCCAGCAGCCGCGGGATGACTAGCGGGGGCACAGATACGCAGTATTTT	CASSRGMTSGGTDTQYF
14	TRBV28	once	TRBJ2-7	TRBD1	TGTGCCAGCAGTCGGACAGGGGAAGGCTACGAGCAGTACTTC	CASSRTGEGYEQYF
14	TRBV4-1	.	TRBJ2-7	.	TGCGTCAGCAGCCAACGGGGGATTGGGGCGGGGCAGTACTTC	CVSSQRGIGAGQYF
15	TRBV4-2	once	TRBJ1-1	.	TGTGCCAGCAGCCAAGCCGGTAATATGAACACTGAAGCTTTCTTT	CASSQAGNMNTEAFF
18	TRBV11-2	.	TRBJ2-7	TRBD2	TGTGCCAGCAGCTTGAACCCCACAGTAGCGGGAGGGGCCTACGAGCAGTACTTC	CASSLNPTVAGGAYEQYF
16	TRBV5-5	.	TRBJ1-2	TRBD1	TGTGCCAGCAGCTTGGCCCCAACAGGGGGGGCCTATGGCTACACCTTC	CASSLAPTGGAYGYTF
15	TRBV12-5	.	TRBJ2-2	.	TGTGCTAGTGGTCCCCGCGGCGAGAGTCCGGGGGAGCTGTTTTTT	CASGPRGESPGELFF
15	TRBV6-1	.	TRBJ1-5	.	TGTGCCAGCAGTGAAGTTAGGGGCGGGGGGCAGCCCCAGCATTTT	CASSEVRGGGQPQHF
14	TRBV27	.	TRBJ2-7	TRBD2	TGTGCCAGCAGTAAGGGACTAAGCTCCTACGAGCAGTACTTC	CASSKGLSSYEQYF
15	TRBV27	few	TRBJ2-7	TRBD2	TGTGCCAGCAGTACGTCCGGGACTAGCGGGACCGAGCAGTACTTC	CASSTSGTSGTEQYF
14	TRBV4-1	once	TRBJ2-7	TRBD2	TGCGCCAGCTCCCCCGGACTAGCGGGGATGGAGCAGTACTTC	CASSPGLAGMEQYF
15	TRBV5-1	.	TRBJ2-2	TRBD1	TGCGCCAGCAGCTGGGGACAGGGGAACACCGGGGAGCTGTTTTTT	CASSWGQGNTGELFF
14	TRBV5-1	.	TRBJ2-3	TRBD2	TGCGCCAGCAGCTGGGGACTAGACACAGATACGCAGTATTTT	CASSWGLDTDTQYF
14	TRBV9	.	TRBJ2-1	TRBD2	TGTGCCAGCAGCGTCGTAGCGGGGGAAGGGGAGCAGTTCTTC	CASSVVAGEGEQFF
14	TRBV7-2	few	TRBJ1-1	.	TGTGCCAGCAGCTTAGCGCGGAAGAACACTGAAGCTTTCTTT	CASSLARKNTEAFF
14	TRBV9	.	TRBJ2-7	TRBD2	TGTGCCAGCAGCGCACTAGCGGGAGTGGCCGAGCAGTACTTC	CASSALAGVAEQYF